This T cell receptor beta chain was recorded in a study of T cell repertoires in cytomegalovirus infection. The overall study: CMV infection plus the matching HLA type was flagged by public TCR beta signatures. Study conclusions and caveats: The study identified carriers of CMV plus the relevant HLA from cumulative public TCR beta family frequency. What dominated the ex vivo response were HLA-C-restricted CMV-specific TCR beta clonotypes.

The table lists this clonotype with a count of one. The target antigen is unknown. This CDR3 spans 17 amino acids. Unmatched junction bases numbered 13, after V lost 7 bases and J lost 0 bases. Germline CDR1 is SQVTM and CDR2 is ANQGSEA. One entry per CDR3 protein, called by TCRdb with MiXCR from the reads. Among 500,000 to 600,000 distinct CDR3 sequences listed, more than 15% were seen once. The TCR sequence derives from a human donor in good health (CMV status not recorded). Some clones in this sample may be carry-over from other donors' samples. This sequence joins TRBV29-1 and TRBJ2-1; TRBD2 matches 9 bases. What was sequenced was CD8+ T cells from PBMCs. The CDR3 region has the DNA TGCAGCGCTGAGGGAGGGAGCGGGAGGAGCTCCTACAATGAGCAGTTCTTC. Encoded protein: CSAEGGSGRSSYNEQFF.